The TCR beta chain described here comes from a study of cytomegalovirus exposure and HLA in healthy donors. Both 60 Vbeta primers and 13 Jbeta primers went into the PCR. TCRdb's table, derived via immunoSEQ multiplex PCR, lists solely in-frame clones and lacks some. The sample lists around 120,000 clones, about 68% seen once, with 9.5% in the top ten. The V gene lost 5 bases and the J gene lost 5 bases, with 13 bases spanning the gap. The CDR3 is 13 residues long. CDR1 and CDR2 from the germline V gene are SGHVS and FNYEAQ. The sample taken for sequencing was PBMCs. The chain recombines TRBV7-6 with TRBJ2-7; a weak D match, TRBD1 (6 bases). This sequence was found in a woman aged 40-49 years in good health and CMV-seropositive. The CDR3: CASSLSYRDEQYF. As DNA, the CDR3 is TGTGCCAGCAGCCTATCGTACAGGGACGAGCAGTACTTC.